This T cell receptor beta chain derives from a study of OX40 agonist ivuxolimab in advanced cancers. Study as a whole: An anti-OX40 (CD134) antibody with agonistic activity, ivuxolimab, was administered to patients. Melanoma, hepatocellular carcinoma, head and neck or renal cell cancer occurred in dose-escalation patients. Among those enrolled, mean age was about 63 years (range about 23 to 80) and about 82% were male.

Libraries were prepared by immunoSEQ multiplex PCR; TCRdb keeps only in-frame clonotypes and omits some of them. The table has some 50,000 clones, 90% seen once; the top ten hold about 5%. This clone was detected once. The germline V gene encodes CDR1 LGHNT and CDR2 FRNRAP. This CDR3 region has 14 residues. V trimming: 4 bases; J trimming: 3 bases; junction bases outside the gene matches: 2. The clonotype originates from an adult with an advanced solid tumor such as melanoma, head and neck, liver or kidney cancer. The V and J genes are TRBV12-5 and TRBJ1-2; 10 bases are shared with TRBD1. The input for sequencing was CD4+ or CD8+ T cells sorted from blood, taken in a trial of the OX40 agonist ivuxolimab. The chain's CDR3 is CASGSDRGDYGYTF. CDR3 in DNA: TGTGCTAGTGGTTCGGACAGGGGGGACTATGGCTACACCTTC.